These 21 T cell receptor beta chains were sequenced from one sample in a study of shared clonotypes between healthy human individuals. The data were produced by immunoSEQ multiplex PCR, yet TCRdb's version contains in-frame clones alone and is incomplete. The profile covers about 960,000 clones, with around three quarters appearing a single time and about 1.5% taken by the ten largest. The sample was memory CD4+ T cells sorted from blood. Subset in this sample: CD45RA-negative fraction. The receptors originated from a man aged 18 to 30 in good health.

This chain links TRBV19 with TRBJ1-5; the D is unclear. CDR1 is LNHDA, CDR2 SQIVND, per germline (reference sequence). The CDR3 has 13 residues. V was clipped by 5 bases and J by 7 bases, with 12 bases between them. The CDR3 sequence is CASSAPGLQPQHF. The DNA of the CDR3 is TGTGCCAGTAGTGCCCCTGGCCTGCAGCCCCAGCATTTT. Supplemented by reference TRBV19 and TRBJ1-5, the full variable domain reads DGGITQSPKYLFRKEGQNVTLSCEQNLNHDAMYWYRQDPGQGLRLIYYSQIVNDFQKGDIAEGYSVSREKKESFPLTVTSAQKNPTAFYLCASSAPGLQPQHFGDGTRLSIL.

This clone came up once. The rearrangement joins TRBV19 to TRBJ2-7, with 12 positions matching TRBD1. J gave up 7 bases and V 6 bases, and 13 bases lay outside the gene matches. Per germline, CDR1 LNHDA and CDR2 SQIVND (reference sequence). CDR3 length equals 16 residues. CDR3 sequence reads: CASSGLQGQGAREQYF. The CDR3 nucleotides are TGTGCCAGTAGCGGACTCCAGGGACAGGGGGCGAGGGAGCAGTACTTC.

The rearrangement uses TRBV21-1 and TRBJ2-5; the table's D call of TRBD1 was not tested on the DNA. TRBV21-1 is a known pseudogene. The CDR3 runs to 13 residues. CDR3: CASSNRKGETQYF. The CDR3 nucleotides are TGTGCCAGCAGCAACAGGAAGGGGGAGACCCAGTACTTC.

The CDR3 region has the DNA TGTGCCTGCAACAGGGGACGCACAGAAGAGACCCAGTACTTC. It specifies CACNRGRTEETQYF. The rearrangement uses TRBV30 and TRBJ2-5; 7 bases match TRBD1. The CDR3 is 14 amino acids. Germline CDR1 GTSNPN, CDR2 SVGIG (reference sequence). With 6 bases clipped from V and 3 bases from J, the junction kept 10 bases outside the gene matches. The full variable domain, with the rest looked up from reference TRBV30 and TRBJ2-5, is SQTIHQWPATLVQPVGSPLSLECTVEGTSNPNLYWYRQAAGRGLQLLFYSVGIGQISSEVPQNLSASRPQDRQFILSSKKLLLSDSGFYLCACNRGRTEETQYFGPGTRLLVL.

This clone was seen a handful of times. This chain uses TRBV4-1 with TRBJ1-1, with D uncertain. V lost 0 bases to trimming and J lost 5 bases, with 13 bases between them. The CDR3 loop spans 15 amino acids. Germline CDR1 and CDR2: MGHRA and YSYEKL. The CDR3 nucleotides are TGCGCCAGCAGCCAAGATCGGGCAATCCGGACTGAAGCTTTCTTT. Translated, it gives CASSQDRAIRTEAFF.

The chain has TRBV5-8 and TRBJ1-1; D is undetermined. Trimming pared 0 bases from V and 4 bases from J, leaving 10 bases between. CDR3 length: 14 amino acids. Germline V gene sequence: CDR1 SGHTS, CDR2 YDEGEE. CDR3 in DNA: TGTGCCAGCAGCTTGGGGCGGATCCGCACTGAAGCTTTCTTT. This sequence encodes CASSLGRIRTEAFF.

This clone appeared a few times. Other DNA sequences of this sample code for an identical CDR3. The chain combines TRBV7-3 with TRBJ1-1; no reliable D call. The CDR3 extends over 13 amino acids. Germline CDR1 reads SGHTA; CDR2 reads FQGTGA. V lost 3 bases and J 1 base, leaving 6 bases between the germline ends. The CDR3 spells CASSLLRNTEAFF. In nucleotides, the CDR3 is TGTGCCAGCAGCTTGTTAAGGAACACTGAAGCTTTCTTT.

V is TRBV11-2 and J is TRBJ2-6; D unresolved. There are 13 residues in the CDR3. V lost 4 bases and J lost 2, with 3 bases in between. The germline V gene encodes CDR1 SGHAT and CDR2 FQNNGV. CDR3 nucleotides: TGTGCCAGCAGCTATGCTGGGGCCAACGTCCTGACTTTC. Amino acid sequence: CASSYAGANVLTF.

This chain's CDR3 is CASTRQSTDTQYF. The CDR3 DNA is TGTGCCAGCACCCGACAGTCCACAGATACGCAGTATTTT. V gene TRBV6-5 combines with J gene TRBJ2-3, with D perhaps TRBD1 (5 bases). The V gene's germline CDR1 is MNHEY and CDR2 SVGAGI. CDR3 length equals 13 residues. The V end lost 7 bases, the J end lost 2 bases, and 10 bases lay between the germline ends.

The CDR3 loop reads CASRGDRGGMKTQYF. The CDR3 DNA sequence: TGTGCCAGCAGAGGGGACAGGGGTGGTATGAAGACCCAGTACTTC. The gene calls are TRBV2 and TRBJ2-5, with 10 bases aligning to TRBD1. V shed 6 bases, J shed 6 bases, and the junction held 10 bases outside the gene matches. Germline V lookup: CDR1 SNHLY, CDR2 FYNNEI. The CDR3 extends over 15 amino acids.

There are a few counts of this clone. The rearrangement uses TRBV5-8 and TRBJ2-1; 8 bases align to TRBD2. Trimming removed 4 bases from V and 5 bases from J; junction bases left unmatched: 17. The CDR3 consists of 18 residues. CDR1 is SGHTS and CDR2 is YDEGEE in the germline V gene. CDR3 protein: CASSLSFKSGSFNNEQFF. DNA of the CDR3: TGTGCCAGCAGCCTTTCCTTCAAGAGCGGGAGTTTTAACAATGAGCAGTTCTTC.

Here the CDR3 reads CASSLDSDGTEAFF. The DNA of the CDR3 is TGTGCCAGCAGCCTGGATTCTGATGGGACTGAAGCTTTCTTT. The chain has TRBV5-4 and TRBJ1-1; D gene unclear. The V end lost 4 bases, the J end lost 5 bases, and 15 bases lay between the germline ends. The CDR3 consists of 14 residues. Per the germline V gene, CDR1 is SGHNT and CDR2 is YYREEE (reference sequence). The whole variable domain, remainder taken from reference TRBV5-4 and TRBJ1-1, is ETGVTQSPTHLIKTRGQQVTLRCSSQSGHNTVSWYQQALGQGPQFIFQYYREEENGRGNFPPRFSGLQFPNYSSELNVNALELDDSALYLCASSLDSDGTEAFFGQGTRLTVV.

The chain couples TRBV6-6 to TRBJ2-1; 9 bases match TRBD2. Germline values: CDR1 MNHNY, CDR2 SVGAGI (reference sequence). This CDR3 has 15 amino acids. V trimming: 0 bases; J trimming: 9 bases; junction bases outside the gene matches: 6. CDR3 DNA: TGTGCCAGCAGTTACTCGGCTAGCGGGAATAGTGAGCAGTTCTTC. It encodes CASSYSASGNSEQFF.

The chain is built from TRBV10-3 and TRBJ2-5; possibly TRBD1 for D (6 bases). This CDR3 contains 14 residues. CDR1 ENHRY and CDR2 SYGVKD come from the germline V gene. V was cut by 3 bases and J by 4 bases, with 12 bases left in between. The CDR3 is CAISDMGTTETQYF. CDR3 DNA sequence: TGTGCCATCAGTGATATGGGGACAACAGAGACCCAGTACTTC.

The chain joins TRBV4-3 to TRBJ1-5, with D unresolved. CDR3 size: 15 residues. In germline, CDR1 is LGHNA, CDR2 YSLEER. The V gene lost 0 bases and the J gene lost 7 bases, with 13 bases spanning the gap. The CDR3 reads CASSQENIPGQPQHF. The CDR3 coding sequence is TGCGCCAGCAGCCAAGAGAATATTCCCGGGCAGCCCCAGCATTTT.

The genes are TRBV18 and TRBJ1-6; D may be TRBD1 (5 bases). V dropped 3 bases and J dropped 6 bases, with 12 bases sitting between them. Germline CDR1 reads KGHSH; CDR2 reads LQKENI. The CDR3 extends over 15 amino acids. The CDR3 is CASSPGGRGNSPLHF. The CDR3 DNA reads TGTGCCAGCTCACCGGGGGGTAGGGGTAATTCACCCCTCCACTTT.

This clone was recorded a few times. J is TRBJ2-1 and V is TRBV2; 8 bases are a match to TRBD2. This CDR3 contains 15 residues. V lost 5 bases, J lost 6 bases, and 9 bases stayed unmatched. Germline V gives CDR1 SNHLY, CDR2 FYNNEI. CDR3 bases: TGTGCCAGCAGTCTGGTTAGCGGGGTGGTCAATGAGCAGTTCTTC. Its translation is CASSLVSGVVNEQFF.

The CDR3 region has the DNA TGTGCCAGCAATCCCGGGACAGCGGTTACCTACGAGCAGTACTTC. Translated: CASNPGTAVTYEQYF. This rearrangement joins TRBV6-6 to TRBJ2-7; 7 bases map to TRBD1. The CDR3 length is 15 residues. J lost 2 bases, V lost 7 bases, and 11 bases had no gene match. Germline V CDR1 and CDR2: MNHNY, SVGAGI (reference sequence).

This sequence joins TRBV5-1 and TRBJ1-2; no reliable D call. V gave up 2 bases and J gave up 2 bases, with 7 bases separating them. This CDR3 comprises 13 residues. Germline V gene sequence: CDR1 SGHRS, CDR2 YFSETQ. The CDR3 sequence is CASSFGQNYGYTF. CDR3 nucleotide sequence: TGCGCCAGCAGCTTTGGGCAGAACTATGGCTACACCTTC.

The chain is built from TRBV5-1 and TRBJ1-3; D remains ambiguous. This CDR3 spans 15 amino acids. Trimming left V 5 bases short and J 0 bases short, with 12 bases between. CDR1 and CDR2 from the germline V gene are SGHRS and YFSETQ. The CDR3 spells CASSDSESSGNTIYF. CDR3 in DNA: TGCGCCAGCAGTGATTCAGAGAGCTCTGGAAACACCATATATTTT.

The CDR3 here is CASSEAMGQGGLEQYF. The CDR3 coding sequence is TGTGCCAGCAGTGAAGCCATGGGACAGGGAGGGCTCGAGCAGTACTTC. The chain combines TRBV2 with TRBJ2-7, with 9 nucleotides matching TRBD1. The CDR3 has 16 amino acids. Losses at the gene ends were 0 bases for V and 6 bases for J; bases not matched to a gene: 9. Germline CDR1 is SNHLY and CDR2 is FYNNEI.